The subject of this entry is one T cell receptor (beta chain). Germline lookup yields CDR1 MNHNS and CDR2 SASEGT. The V end lost 2 bases, the J end lost 10 bases, and 9 bases lay between the germline ends. The CDR3 covers 13 residues. This sample was taken from a study of immune characterization of retroperitoneal liposarcoma. MiXCR, run by TCRdb on the PCR reads, gives a single entry per CDR3 protein. The table lists 10,000 to 11,000 distinct CDR3 sequences, less than 40% of them singletons. The chain uses TRBV6-1 and TRBJ1-6; D call uncertain. The specimen sequenced was tumor tissue. This clonotype was sampled from a female donor with retroperitoneal liposarcoma. CDR3 bases: TGTGCCAGCAGTGAAAGTGCCCGATCACCCCTCCACTTT. Translation: CASSESARSPLHF.